The 30 T cell receptor beta chains reported below all come from one sample, sequenced in a study of blood T cells in healthy people across ages. Through a sample-barcoded 5' primer and a J-beta primer mix, a second PCR was run for roughly 6 to 11 cycles. TCRdb called the 5' RACE reads again in MiXCR, with one record for every CDR3 protein. The profile shows 1.5 million to 2 million distinct CDR3 sequences, 49% of them singletons. The sample taken for sequencing was blood. All receptors derive from a woman aged 40 to 50 in good health.

Many counts were recorded for this clonotype. The V gene is TRBV27, the J gene TRBJ2-1; 9 bases are a match to TRBD1. V gave up 5 bases and J gave up 6 bases; unmatched junction bases: 8. CDR1 and CDR2 (germline): MNHEY, SMNVEV (reference sequence). This CDR3 contains 15 residues. The CDR3 DNA sequence: TGTGCCAGCAGTCCCCGGGACAGGGTGGGCAATGAGCAGTTCTTC. This encodes CASSPRDRVGNEQFF.

The rearrangement links TRBV4-3 to TRBJ1-6; a possible D gene is TRBD1 (6 bases). CDR3 length: 15 amino acids. V dropped 1 base and J dropped 6 bases, with 10 bases sitting between them. Germline CDR1 and CDR2: LGHNA and YSLEER. The CDR3 DNA follows: TGCGCCAGCAGCCAAGCACAGGGTCTTAATTCACCCCTCCACTTT. Translation gives CASSQAQGLNSPLHF.

The chain combines TRBV20-1 with TRBJ2-1; D gene uncertain. Germline V gene lookup returns CDR1 DFQATT and CDR2 SNEGSKA (reference sequence). V lost 1 base, J lost 6 bases, and 10 bases lay in between. The CDR3 is made up of 13 amino acids. The CDR3 DNA follows: TGCAGTGCTAGAGGTGAGACACCCAATGAGCAGTTCTTC. This sequence encodes CSARGETPNEQFF.

This chain uses TRBV13 with TRBJ1-2, with 9 bases identical to TRBD1. This CDR3 is 14 amino acids long. V lost 5 bases to trimming and J lost 8 bases; unmatched junction nucleotides: 9. The germline V gene has CDR1 PRHDT and CDR2 FYEKMQ (reference sequence). The CDR3 sequence: CASSPGQGLLGYTF. CDR3 in DNA: TGTGCCAGCAGCCCGGGACAGGGACTTCTCGGCTACACCTTC.

V usage is TRBV12-3 or TRBV12-4 and J usage is TRBJ2-1; 14 bases align to TRBD2. The CDR3 is made up of 18 amino acids. Trimming cost V 5 bases and J 4 bases; bases outside gene matches: 10. CDR3 protein: CASSHTRTSGGLYNEQFF. CDR3 DNA: TGTGCCAGCAGTCACACCAGGACTAGCGGGGGGTTATACAATGAGCAGTTCTTC.

This chain connects TRBV27 to TRBJ2-3, with no clear D. The CDR3 extends over 15 amino acids. Germline CDR1 and CDR2: MNHEY and SMNVEV (reference sequence). V lost 0 bases and J 4 bases, leaving 11 bases between the germline ends. CDR3 DNA sequence: TGTGCCAGCAGTTTATCTGGACCAAGGGCAGATACGCAGTATTTT. Its protein product is CASSLSGPRADTQYF.

The genes are TRBV20-1 and TRBJ2-7, with TRBD1 as a possible D gene (5 bases). This CDR3 is built from 11 residues. Germline V gene data show CDR1 as DFQATT and CDR2 as SNEGSKA (reference sequence). Trimming shortened V by 8 bases and J by 2 bases, and 10 bases separated the two germline ends. For the CDR3, the DNA is TGCAGTATAGGGGATGCCTACGAGCAGTACTTC. This encodes CSIGDAYEQYF.

This chain links TRBV7-9 with TRBJ1-2; maybe TRBD1 (5 bases). V was shortened by 6 bases and J by 8 bases, with 22 bases between the two germline ends. The CDR3 has 15 residues. The germline gives CDR1 SEHNR, CDR2 FQNEAQ (reference sequence). CDR3 DNA sequence: TGTGCCAGCAGTTCTACCCCGCCAGGGTCTCGGGGCTACACCTTC. It is translated as CASSSTPPGSRGYTF.

This chain links TRBV12-3 or TRBV12-4 with TRBJ2-3; tentatively, D is TRBD2 (6 bases). This CDR3 comprises 12 residues. Trimming pared 7 bases from V and 6 bases from J, leaving 11 bases between. The DNA of the CDR3 is TGTGCCAGCACCACGACTAGGGATACGCAGTATTTT. This codes for CASTTTRDTQYF.

This clonotype was seen more than once but under ten times. V and J are TRBV7-9 and TRBJ1-6; D not certain. Trimming removed 2 bases from V and 12 bases from J, with 8 bases in between. CDR1 and CDR2 from the germline V gene are SEHNR and FQNEAQ (reference sequence). The CDR3 is 12 amino acids. The DNA of the CDR3 is TGTGCCAGCAGCTTAACCGGCTTACCCCTCCACTTT. Translated, it gives CASSLTGLPLHF.

The rearrangement joins TRBV10-3 to TRBJ1-6; 9 positions match TRBD1. The CDR3 is made up of 17 amino acids. Unmatched junction bases numbered 10, after V lost 0 bases and J lost 10 bases. Germline V CDR1 and CDR2: ENHRY, SYGVKD. The CDR3 DNA follows: TGTGCCATCAGTGAGTCTGGAACAGGGGGCGTCGGGTCACCCCTCCACTTT. Amino acid sequence: CAISESGTGGVGSPLHF.

This clonotype was recorded a few times. The chain links TRBV27 to TRBJ1-6, with 7 bases identical to TRBD1. Germline CDR1 is MNHEY and CDR2 is SMNVEV (reference sequence). J lost 9 bases, V lost 7 bases, and 6 bases had no gene match. This CDR3 region has 13 residues. The CDR3 spells CASKIGTASPLHF. The CDR3 coding sequence is TGTGCCAGCAAAATAGGGACAGCTTCACCCCTCCACTTT.

A few counts support this clonotype. V and J are TRBV7-2 and TRBJ2-7; unclear D gene. The germline V and J ends were trimmed by 1 base and 3 bases, with 7 bases remaining between them. The germline V gene encodes CDR1 SGHTA and CDR2 FQGNSA. This CDR3 has 13 amino acids. The CDR3 protein is CASSLVPDYEQYF. The CDR3 DNA reads TGTGCCAGCAGCTTAGTTCCCGACTACGAGCAGTACTTC. Full variable domain (missing parts from reference TRBV7-2 and TRBJ2-7): GAGVSQSPSNKVTEKGKDVELRCDPISGHTALYWYRQSLGQGLEFLIYFQGNSAPDKSGLPSDRFSAERTGGSVSTLTIQRTQQEDSAVYLCASSLVPDYEQYFGPGTRLTVT.

This chain joins TRBV7-9 and TRBJ2-7; D is perhaps TRBD2 (6 bases). The germline V and J ends were trimmed by 5 bases and 6 bases, with 14 bases remaining between them. The CDR3 is made up of 13 amino acids. Germline V gene sequence: CDR1 SEHNR, CDR2 FQNEAQ (reference sequence). The CDR3 DNA reads as TGTGCCAGCAGCACCACTGGGGGACTCGAGCAGTACTTC. Its translation is CASSTTGGLEQYF. Looking up the rest from reference TRBV7-9 and TRBJ2-7 gives the full variable domain: DTGVSQNPRHKITKRGQNVTFRCDPISEHNRLYWYRQTLGQGPEFLTYFQNEAQLEKSRLLSDRFSAERPKGSFSTLEIQRTEQGDSAMYLCASSTTGGLEQYFGPGTRLTVT.

This clonotype was observed many times. The chain joins TRBV7-2 to TRBJ2-7, with 10 bases lining up with TRBD1. Germline-derived CDR1 and CDR2 are SGHTA and FQGNSA. V gave up 5 bases and J gave up 3 bases; unmatched junction bases: 7. The CDR3 runs 15 residues. The CDR3 nucleotides are TGTGCCAGCAGCCCCCGACAGGGGGCGAGCTACGAGCAGTACTTC. This sequence encodes CASSPRQGASYEQYF. The variable domain in full, completed from reference TRBV7-2 and TRBJ2-7, reads GAGVSQSPSNKVTEKGKDVELRCDPISGHTALYWYRQSLGQGLEFLIYFQGNSAPDKSGLPSDRFSAERTGGSVSTLTIQRTQQEDSAVYLCASSPRQGASYEQYFGPGTRLTVT.

The gene calls are TRBV6-5 and TRBJ2-3, with D possibly being TRBD1 or TRBD2 (5 bases each). Germline V gives CDR1 MNHEY, CDR2 SVGAGI. This CDR3 has 15 amino acids. The ends were cut back, 5 bases at V and 1 base at J, with 13 bases in the middle. The CDR3 DNA reads as TGTGCCAGCAGTCTGCGAGGGGCCCGCACAGATACGCAGTATTTT. This sequence encodes CASSLRGARTDTQYF.

This clonotype occurred once. This chain uses TRBV28 with TRBJ2-3; tentatively, D is TRBD2 (5 bases). V was pared by 5 bases and J by 10 bases, with 10 bases between. The CDR3 has 11 amino acids. Germline V gives CDR1 MDHEN, CDR2 SYDVKM. The CDR3 protein is CASSPKGAQYF. The CDR3 DNA reads TGTGCCAGCAGTCCTAAGGGAGCGCAGTATTTT.

The CDR3 loop reads CSARDVSSNQPQHF. CDR3 nucleotides: TGCAGTGCCCGCGACGTCAGTAGCAATCAGCCCCAGCATTTT. The chain is built from TRBV20-1 and TRBJ1-5; D is unclear. Germline V gene sequence: CDR1 DFQATT, CDR2 SNEGSKA (reference sequence). Trimming stripped 6 bases from V and 0 bases from J, with 12 bases between. This CDR3 has 14 residues.

The CDR3 region has the DNA TGTGCCAGCAGGTCCCCAGGGGTTTACAATGAGCAGTTCTTC. This gives the protein CASRSPGVYNEQFF. The chain links TRBV28 to TRBJ2-1; tentative D call: TRBD1 (6 bases). This CDR3 comprises 14 residues. Trimming removed 6 bases at V and 4 bases at J, with 13 bases between. Germline V gives CDR1 MDHEN, CDR2 SYDVKM.

This clonotype was detected once. This rearrangement joins TRBV27 to TRBJ1-4; maybe TRBD1 (5 bases). Germline CDR1 reads MNHEY; CDR2 reads SMNVEV (reference sequence). Trimming took off 4 bases at V and 0 bases at J, with 12 bases between the two ends. The CDR3 consists of 16 residues. The CDR3 region is CASSSRTGPTNEKLFF. In DNA, the CDR3 is TGTGCCAGCAGTTCCCGCACAGGCCCAACTAATGAAAAACTGTTTTTT.

This clonotype was counted only a few times. The V and J genes are TRBV15 and TRBJ2-5, with D unclear. The closer fit of TRBJ2-7 to the DNA end suggests the J call may be wrong. CDR1 is LNHNV, CDR2 YYDKDF, per germline (reference sequence). CDR3 length equals 12 residues. CDR3 amino acids: CATSPAGNEQYF. The DNA of the CDR3 is TGTGCCACCAGCCCCGCTGGGAACGAGCAGTACTTC.

In its sample, this clonotype was seen a few times. This sequence joins TRBV12-3 or TRBV12-4 and TRBJ2-3; D gene ambiguous. Trimming took off 6 bases at V and 4 bases at J, with 17 bases between the two ends. CDR3 size: 15 residues. The CDR3 DNA is TGTGCCAGCAGCAGGACGGCCGTTCGCCCAGATACGCAGTATTTT. Its translation: CASSRTAVRPDTQYF.

The rearrangement joins TRBV29-1 to TRBJ1-2; D not resolved. Looked up from germline, CDR1 is SQVTM and CDR2 is ANQGSEA. The germline V and J ends were trimmed by 7 bases and 7 bases, with 10 bases remaining between them. The CDR3 length is 10 residues. This CDR3 is CSAFVGGYTF. For the CDR3, the DNA is TGCAGCGCCTTTGTGGGTGGCTACACCTTC.

The CDR3 DNA sequence: TGTGCCAGCAGCTTGCACCAAGGTTACACAGATACGCAGTATTTT. Translation gives CASSLHQGYTDTQYF. V usage is TRBV5-6 and J usage is TRBJ2-3, with D uncertain. Germline CDR1 is SGHDT and CDR2 is YYEEEE. CDR3 length: 15 residues. V was cut by 1 base and J by 2 bases, with 11 bases left in between.

This chain connects TRBV10-3 to TRBJ2-1; 8 bases are a match to TRBD1. CDR3 length: 15 residues. Germline CDR1 is ENHRY and CDR2 is SYGVKD. With V trimmed by 3 bases and J by 6 bases, 7 bases remained unmatched. CDR3 residues: CAISDLFRGPNEQFF. The CDR3 bases are TGTGCCATCAGTGATTTATTCAGGGGGCCCAATGAGCAGTTCTTC.

V gene TRBV29-1 combines with J gene TRBJ2-3; TRBD2 might be the D (7 bases). This CDR3 is 18 amino acids long. V was trimmed by 1 base and J by 0 bases, leaving 20 bases between them. The germline CDR1 and CDR2 sequences are SQVTM and ANQGSEA. CDR3 DNA: TGCAGCGTTGAAGGGGGGGCGGGGGCCTCCTCTAGCACAGATACGCAGTATTTT. This gives the protein CSVEGGAGASSSTDTQYF.

This clonotype came up a few times. V gene TRBV2 combines with J gene TRBJ2-5; no firm D call. This CDR3 comprises 12 residues. Germline V gene lookup returns CDR1 SNHLY and CDR2 FYNNEI. The ends were cut back, 7 bases at V and 1 base at J, with 7 bases in the middle. The CDR3 spells CASTAPQETQYF. For the CDR3, the DNA is TGTGCCAGCACCGCACCCCAAGAGACCCAGTACTTC.

Remarks on this clonotype: The junction departs from the called germline gene at one end, perhaps through a read error. The rearrangement joins TRBV7-2 to TRBJ2-3, with D unclear. Germline-derived CDR1 and CDR2 are SGHTA and FQGNSA. CDR3 length: 16 residues. The CDR3 DNA reads TGTGCCAGCAACTTAAATGGGCCAGGAAACACAGATACGCAGTATTTT. Translating gives CASNLNGPGNTDTQYF. Drawing the rest from reference TRBV7-2 and TRBJ2-3, the complete variable domain is GAGVSQSPSNKVTEKGKDVELRCDPISGHTALYWYRQSLGQGLEFLIYFQGNSAPDKSGLPSDRFSAERTGGSVSTLTIQRTQQEDSAVYLCASNLNGPGNTDTQYFGPGTRLTVL.

V gene TRBV20-1 combines with J gene TRBJ1-2; D unresolved. This CDR3 comprises 12 residues. The germline V gene has CDR1 DFQATT and CDR2 SNEGSKA (reference sequence). V was cut by 7 bases and J by 4 bases, with 13 bases left in between. CDR3 sequence: CSVTEGSYGYTF. DNA of the CDR3: TGCAGTGTCACAGAAGGGAGCTATGGCTACACCTTC.

Comments on this clonotype: One junction end does not reproduce the germline sequence, and a read error may be involved. The chain recombines TRBV28 with TRBJ2-1; 7 nucleotides agree with TRBD1. The CDR3 covers 15 residues. The germline V gene encodes CDR1 MDHEN and CDR2 SYDVKM. The CDR3 region has the DNA TGTGTCAGCAGTTTATTTCGGGACAGAAACAATGAGCAGTTCTTC. Its translation: CVSSLFRDRNNEQFF.